Listed below are T cell receptor beta chains from one sample, sequenced in a study of T-cell reconstitution after alpha-beta-depleted transplantation in children. Each CDR3 protein gets one entry after TCRdb re-called the PCR reads with MiXCR. The sample records some 840,000 distinct CDR3 sequences, around 17% being singletons. The starting material was PBMCs, mostly from graft donor cells, obtained 360 days after TCRalphabeta/CD19-depleted stem cell transplant. All receptors come from a male patient younger than 18 who had a stem cell transplant for acute lymphoblastic leukemia, so the T cells may come from the graft donor. Both conserved end residues are part of each CDR3. D genes are given only for firm matches. Part of the rows lack a size; the others show once, few, many or a class for expanded clones.

d_gene: NA; v_gene: TRBV3-1; j_gene: TRBJ2-1; abundance: NA; CDR3nt: NA; CDR3aa: CARSLCQQPRISSGPYNEQFF
d_gene: TRBD2; v_gene: TRBV2; j_gene: TRBJ2-2; abundance: NA; CDR3nt: TGTGCCAGCAGTGAATTACTAGCGGGCACCGGGGAGCTGTTTTTT; CDR3aa: CASSELLAGTGELFF
d_gene: NA; v_gene: TRBV20-1; j_gene: TRBJ1-5; abundance: many; CDR3nt: TGCAGTGCTAGAGTGGGCAGGGTCAATCAGCCCCAGCATTTT; CDR3aa: CSARVGRVNQPQHF
d_gene: TRBD1; v_gene: TRBV12-3/TRBV12-4; j_gene: TRBJ2-7; abundance: NA; CDR3nt: TGTGCCAGCAGTTTTGGGACAGTTCCGGGGGAGCAGTACTTC; CDR3aa: CASSFGTVPGEQYF
d_gene: NA; v_gene: TRBV12-3/TRBV12-4; j_gene: TRBJ2-1; abundance: many; CDR3nt: TGTGCCAGCAGTTTCCCCGGATATGAGCAGTTCTTC; CDR3aa: CASSFPGYEQFF
d_gene: NA; v_gene: TRBV30; j_gene: TRBJ2-3; abundance: NA; CDR3nt: TGTGCCTGGAGATTACAGGGCTGGGCGCAGTATTTT; CDR3aa: CAWRLQGWAQYF
d_gene: NA; v_gene: TRBV5-6; j_gene: TRBJ2-6; abundance: NA; CDR3nt: TGTGCCAGCAGCCTGGATGTATCTGGGGCCAACGTCCTGACTTTC; CDR3aa: CASSLDVSGANVLTF
d_gene: NA; v_gene: TRBV6-5; j_gene: TRBJ2-1; abundance: NA; CDR3nt: TGTGCCAGCAGTTACTCGAAACTAGCCTACAATGAGCAGTTCTTC; CDR3aa: CASSYSKLAYNEQFF
d_gene: NA; v_gene: TRBV12-3/TRBV12-4; j_gene: TRBJ2-3; abundance: many; CDR3nt: TGTGCCAGCACCCGGACTAGCACAGATACGCAGTATTTT; CDR3aa: CASTRTSTDTQYF
d_gene: NA; v_gene: TRBV12-3/TRBV12-4; j_gene: TRBJ2-7; abundance: few; CDR3nt: TGTGCGTCTTCGGGACTCATAGTCTACGAGCAGTACTTC; CDR3aa: CASSGLIVYEQYF
d_gene: NA; v_gene: TRBV28; j_gene: TRBJ2-7; abundance: NA; CDR3nt: TGTGCCAGCAGTCGGACACCTCGCTACGAGCAGTACTTC; CDR3aa: CASSRTPRYEQYF
d_gene: NA; v_gene: TRBV5-6; j_gene: TRBJ2-3; abundance: NA; CDR3nt: TGTGCCAGCAGCTTGGTTCCGGGGGTGGATACGCAGTATTTT; CDR3aa: CASSLVPGVDTQYF
d_gene: NA; v_gene: TRBV3-1; j_gene: TRBJ2-1; abundance: NA; CDR3nt: TGTGCCAGCAGAGCTCGGGACCCAACCTACAATGAGCAGTTCTTC; CDR3aa: CASRARDPTYNEQFF
d_gene: NA; v_gene: TRBV29-1; j_gene: TRBJ2-7; abundance: NA; CDR3nt: TGCAGCGTTGTGGGCAGGGGACCGTATTATTACGAGCAGTACTTC; CDR3aa: CSVVGRGPYYYEQYF
d_gene: NA; v_gene: TRBV5-1; j_gene: TRBJ2-6; abundance: few; CDR3nt: TGCGCCAGCAGCTTCCACCACAGGGATTCTGGGGCCAACGTCCTGACTTTC; CDR3aa: CASSFHHRDSGANVLTF
d_gene: NA; v_gene: TRBV5-1; j_gene: TRBJ2-1; abundance: few; CDR3nt: TGCGCCAGCGGAGTTCGGCCATCTTTGGGGCAAAGTGGGAATGAGCAGTTCTTC; CDR3aa: CASGVRPSLGQSGNEQFF
d_gene: TRBD2; v_gene: TRBV6-5; j_gene: TRBJ2-3; abundance: many; CDR3nt: TGTGCCAGCGTCTCATTTAGCGGGAAGACAGATACGCAGTATTTT; CDR3aa: CASVSFSGKTDTQYF
d_gene: TRBD2; v_gene: TRBV7-7; j_gene: TRBJ2-1; abundance: many; CDR3nt: TGTGCCAGCAGCAAAGAGGGACTAGCGGGCGGTGAGCAGTTCTTC; CDR3aa: CASSKEGLAGGEQFF
d_gene: TRBD2; v_gene: TRBV4-2; j_gene: TRBJ2-2; abundance: few; CDR3nt: TGTGCCAGCAGCCAGGAATTAGCGGGAGGTGATGGGGAGCTGTTTTTT; CDR3aa: CASSQELAGGDGELFF
d_gene: TRBD1; v_gene: TRBV5-1; j_gene: TRBJ1-1; abundance: NA; CDR3nt: TGCGCCAGCAGCCCACTGACAGGGTTAATTCTGGGGGCCACTGAAGCTTTCTTT; CDR3aa: CASSPLTGLILGATEAFF
d_gene: NA; v_gene: TRBV5-1; j_gene: TRBJ2-5; abundance: NA; CDR3nt: TGCGCCAGCAGCATTCCCGACAGGGGAGGGGAAGAGACCCAGTACTTC; CDR3aa: CASSIPDRGGEETQYF
d_gene: NA; v_gene: TRBV19; j_gene: TRBJ2-7; abundance: NA; CDR3nt: TGTGCCAGTAGTATGCGAGCGTACGAGCAGTACTTC; CDR3aa: CASSMRAYEQYF
d_gene: TRBD2; v_gene: TRBV29-1; j_gene: TRBJ2-7; abundance: NA; CDR3nt: TGCAGCGTTGAAAGGTATGGGACTAGCGGGATGGAGCAGTACTTC; CDR3aa: CSVERYGTSGMEQYF
d_gene: NA; v_gene: TRBV7-8; j_gene: TRBJ2-1; abundance: NA; CDR3nt: TGTGCCAGCAACCCCCGACGGGGTTACAATGAGCAGTTCTTC; CDR3aa: CASNPRRGYNEQFF
d_gene: TRBD2; v_gene: TRBV19; j_gene: TRBJ2-7; abundance: NA; CDR3nt: TGTGCCAGTAGTGACCTAGCGGGAACTTTATACGAGCAGTACTTC; CDR3aa: CASSDLAGTLYEQYF
d_gene: NA; v_gene: TRBV5-1; j_gene: TRBJ2-5; abundance: NA; CDR3nt: TGCGCCAGCAGTAGGCCAGCCCTCCAAGAGACCCAGTACTTC; CDR3aa: CASSRPALQETQYF
d_gene: TRBD1; v_gene: TRBV11-1; j_gene: TRBJ2-3; abundance: few; CDR3nt: TGTGCCAGCTGTTCGACAGGGACCCCTCGTGCTAGCACAGATACGCAGTATTTT; CDR3aa: CASCSTGTPRASTDTQYF
d_gene: NA; v_gene: TRBV29-1; j_gene: TRBJ2-1; abundance: few; CDR3nt: TGCAGCGCCCCACTAGAAACGGTGTACAATGAGCAGTTCTTC; CDR3aa: CSAPLETVYNEQFF
d_gene: TRBD2; v_gene: TRBV7-6; j_gene: TRBJ2-1; abundance: few; CDR3nt: TGTGCCAGCAGCTCAAGCGGGAGGGAGTACAATGAGCAGTTCTTC; CDR3aa: CASSSSGREYNEQFF
d_gene: TRBD1; v_gene: TRBV5-1; j_gene: TRBJ2-3; abundance: few; CDR3nt: TGCGCCAGCAGGGACTGGGGACAGGGACCAGATACGCAGTATTTT; CDR3aa: CASRDWGQGPDTQYF
d_gene: NA; v_gene: TRBV4-1; j_gene: TRBJ2-1; abundance: NA; CDR3nt: TGCGCCAGCAGCCAGGCCAGGACTGGAGCGGGCAAAAGGAATGAGCAGTTCTTC; CDR3aa: CASSQARTGAGKRNEQFF
d_gene: NA; v_gene: TRBV6-1; j_gene: TRBJ2-1; abundance: NA; CDR3nt: TGTGCCAGCAGGGCCTTCGGGAGACTCACCTACAATGAGCAGTTCTTC; CDR3aa: CASRAFGRLTYNEQFF
d_gene: NA; v_gene: TRBV20-1; j_gene: TRBJ2-3; abundance: NA; CDR3nt: TGCAGTGCTTCCACACTGTCCCCAGGATGGGGAGATACGCAGTATTTT; CDR3aa: CSASTLSPGWGDTQYF
d_gene: TRBD2; v_gene: TRBV6-1; j_gene: TRBJ2-2; abundance: NA; CDR3nt: TGTGCCAGCAGTACCCGCGGGGGGAGGGGCACCGGGGAGCTGTTTTTT; CDR3aa: CASSTRGGRGTGELFF
d_gene: TRBD2; v_gene: TRBV5-4; j_gene: TRBJ2-1; abundance: NA; CDR3nt: TGTGCCAGCAGCTTGAGGGGCAGACTAGCGGGAGGCCCTAGGTCCTACAATGGGCAGTTCTTC; CDR3aa: CASSLRGRLAGGPRSYNGQFF
d_gene: NA; v_gene: TRBV5-1; j_gene: TRBJ1-1; abundance: few; CDR3nt: TGCGCCAGCAGCTTGGCTGCGGCAGCCTTGAACACTGAAGCTTTCTTT; CDR3aa: CASSLAAAALNTEAFF
d_gene: NA; v_gene: TRBV20-1; j_gene: TRBJ2-7; abundance: few; CDR3nt: TGCAGTGCTAGAGTAGCTGGAGAAGGTTCCGAGCAGTACTTC; CDR3aa: CSARVAGEGSEQYF
d_gene: NA; v_gene: TRBV4-1; j_gene: TRBJ2-5; abundance: NA; CDR3nt: TGCGCCAGCAGCCAGCTGACCGGGGCAATTGGGACCCAGTACTTC; CDR3aa: CASSQLTGAIGTQYF
d_gene: NA; v_gene: TRBV29-1; j_gene: TRBJ2-5; abundance: NA; CDR3nt: TGCAGCGTCGGCATGGGCTTGACAGAGACCCAGTACTTC; CDR3aa: CSVGMGLTETQYF
d_gene: NA; v_gene: TRBV5-5; j_gene: TRBJ1-1; abundance: NA; CDR3nt: TGTGCCAGCAGCTTTCACAGGTTGAACACTGAAGCTTTCTTT; CDR3aa: CASSFHRLNTEAFF
d_gene: TRBD1; v_gene: TRBV29-1; j_gene: TRBJ1-1; abundance: NA; CDR3nt: TGCAGCGTTGGGGACAGGTTAGGGACTGAAGCTTTCTTT; CDR3aa: CSVGDRLGTEAFF
d_gene: NA; v_gene: TRBV25-1; j_gene: TRBJ2-7; abundance: few; CDR3nt: TGTGCCAGCAGTGAATGGGACGGCGGGTACGAGCAGTACTTC; CDR3aa: CASSEWDGGYEQYF
d_gene: TRBD2; v_gene: TRBV29-1; j_gene: TRBJ2-3; abundance: few; CDR3nt: TGCAGCGGATCATGGACTAGCATGACGCAGTATTTT; CDR3aa: CSGSWTSMTQYF
d_gene: TRBD1; v_gene: TRBV5-1; j_gene: TRBJ2-3; abundance: many; CDR3nt: TGCGCCAGCAGCTTGGCCAAGGACAGGCGGGCAGATACGCAGTATTTT; CDR3aa: CASSLAKDRRADTQYF
d_gene: NA; v_gene: TRBV5-1; j_gene: TRBJ2-1; abundance: few; CDR3nt: TGCGCCAGCAGCCTAACCGGGGCGAAAAATGAGCAGTTCTTC; CDR3aa: CASSLTGAKNEQFF
d_gene: TRBD2; v_gene: TRBV27; j_gene: TRBJ2-5; abundance: few; CDR3nt: TGTGCCAGCAGTTCCCCCGGACTAGCGCTAACACAAGAGACCCAGTACTTC; CDR3aa: CASSSPGLALTQETQYF
d_gene: TRBD2; v_gene: TRBV18; j_gene: TRBJ2-7; abundance: NA; CDR3nt: TGTGCCAGCTCACCTAGCGGGAGTTACTACGAGCAGTACTTC; CDR3aa: CASSPSGSYYEQYF
d_gene: NA; v_gene: TRBV25-1; j_gene: TRBJ1-1; abundance: few; CDR3nt: TGTGCCAGCAGTTTCGGGTTTAGAGCTTTCTTT; CDR3aa: CASSFGFRAFF
d_gene: NA; v_gene: TRBV20-1; j_gene: TRBJ2-1; abundance: many; CDR3nt: TGCAGTGCTAGACAGGTTTTAGAGCAGTTCTTC; CDR3aa: CSARQVLEQFF
d_gene: NA; v_gene: TRBV5-1; j_gene: TRBJ2-7; abundance: NA; CDR3nt: TGCGCCAGCAGCTTTAGACAAGACGAGCAGTACTTC; CDR3aa: CASSFRQDEQYF
d_gene: TRBD2; v_gene: TRBV15; j_gene: TRBJ2-1; abundance: NA; CDR3nt: TGTGCCACCAGCAGAGATCCCGGGAGGGCATCCAATGAGCAGTTCTTC; CDR3aa: CATSRDPGRASNEQFF
d_gene: NA; v_gene: TRBV5-4; j_gene: TRBJ2-7; abundance: few; CDR3nt: TGTGCCAGCAGCGACGCGAGGGCCCTTAGCTACGAGCAGTACTTC; CDR3aa: CASSDARALSYEQYF
d_gene: TRBD1; v_gene: TRBV10-3; j_gene: TRBJ2-2; abundance: many; CDR3nt: TGTGCCATCGGGGACAGGTTCGGGCCGAACACCGGGGAGCTGTTTTTT; CDR3aa: CAIGDRFGPNTGELFF
d_gene: NA; v_gene: TRBV5-5; j_gene: TRBJ1-1; abundance: many; CDR3nt: TGTGCCAGCAGCTTTGGGGAGAACACTGAAGCTTTCTTT; CDR3aa: CASSFGENTEAFF